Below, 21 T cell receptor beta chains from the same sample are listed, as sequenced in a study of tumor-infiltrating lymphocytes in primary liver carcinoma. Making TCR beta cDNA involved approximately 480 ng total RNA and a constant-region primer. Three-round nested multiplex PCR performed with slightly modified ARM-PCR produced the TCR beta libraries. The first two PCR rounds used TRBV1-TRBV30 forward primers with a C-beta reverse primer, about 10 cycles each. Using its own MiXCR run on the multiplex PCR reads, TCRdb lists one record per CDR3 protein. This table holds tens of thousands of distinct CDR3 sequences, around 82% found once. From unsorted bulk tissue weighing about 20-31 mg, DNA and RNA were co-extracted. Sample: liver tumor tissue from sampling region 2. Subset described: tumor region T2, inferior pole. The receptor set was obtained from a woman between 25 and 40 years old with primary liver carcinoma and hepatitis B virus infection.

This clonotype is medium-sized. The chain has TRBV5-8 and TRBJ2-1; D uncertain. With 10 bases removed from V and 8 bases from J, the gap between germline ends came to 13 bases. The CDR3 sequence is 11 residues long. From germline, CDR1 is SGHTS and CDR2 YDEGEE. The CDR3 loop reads CALGRFDEQFF. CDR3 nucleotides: TGTGCCTTGGGTCGTTTCGATGAGCAGTTCTTC.

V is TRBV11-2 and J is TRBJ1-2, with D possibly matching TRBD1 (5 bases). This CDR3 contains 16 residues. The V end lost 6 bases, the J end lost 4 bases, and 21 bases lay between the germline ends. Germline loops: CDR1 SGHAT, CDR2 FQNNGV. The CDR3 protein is CASSLRGGDWSYGYTF. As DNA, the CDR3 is TGTGCCAGCAGTCTACGGGGCGGGGATTGGAGCTATGGCTACACCTTC.

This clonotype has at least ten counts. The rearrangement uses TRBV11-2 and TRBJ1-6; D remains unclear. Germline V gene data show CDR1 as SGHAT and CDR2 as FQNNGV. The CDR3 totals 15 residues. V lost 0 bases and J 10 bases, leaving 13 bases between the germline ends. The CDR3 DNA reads TGTGCCAGCAGCTTAGAAGTGGCAGCTATCTCACCCCTCCACTTT. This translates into CASSLEVAAISPLHF.

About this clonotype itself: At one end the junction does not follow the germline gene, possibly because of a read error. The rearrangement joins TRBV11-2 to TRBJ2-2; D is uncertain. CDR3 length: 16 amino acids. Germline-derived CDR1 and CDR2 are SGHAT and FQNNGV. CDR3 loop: CDSSPDPLLNTEELFF. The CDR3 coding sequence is TGTGACAGCAGCCCCGATCCCCTATTGAATACCGAGGAGCTGTTTTTT.

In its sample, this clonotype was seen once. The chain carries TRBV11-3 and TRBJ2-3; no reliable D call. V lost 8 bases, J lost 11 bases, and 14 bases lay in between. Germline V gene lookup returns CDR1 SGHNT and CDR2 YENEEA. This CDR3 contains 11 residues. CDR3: CASLYTVMQYF. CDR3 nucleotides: TGTGCCAGCCTCTATACAGTTATGCAGTATTTT. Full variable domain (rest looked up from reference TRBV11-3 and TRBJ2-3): EAGVVQSPRYKIIEKKQPVAFWCNPISGHNTLYWYLQNLGQGPELLIRYENEEAVDDSQLPKDRFSAERLKGVDSTLKIQPAELGDSAVYLCASLYTVMQYFGPGTRLTVL.

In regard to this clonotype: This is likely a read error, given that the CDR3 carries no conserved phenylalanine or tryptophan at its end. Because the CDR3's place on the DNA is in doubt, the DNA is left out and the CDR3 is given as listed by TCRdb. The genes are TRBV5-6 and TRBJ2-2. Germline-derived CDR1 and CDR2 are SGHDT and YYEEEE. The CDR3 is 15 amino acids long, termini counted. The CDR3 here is CASSLASRVTGELFI.

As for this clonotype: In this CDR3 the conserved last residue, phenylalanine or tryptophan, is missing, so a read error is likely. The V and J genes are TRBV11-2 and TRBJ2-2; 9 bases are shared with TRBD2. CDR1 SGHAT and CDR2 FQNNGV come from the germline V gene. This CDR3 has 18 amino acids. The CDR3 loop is CASSSPRAGGPNTGDLFY. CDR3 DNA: TGTGCTAGCAGCTCACCCCGAGCGGGAGGCCCGAACACCGGGGACCTGTTTTAT.

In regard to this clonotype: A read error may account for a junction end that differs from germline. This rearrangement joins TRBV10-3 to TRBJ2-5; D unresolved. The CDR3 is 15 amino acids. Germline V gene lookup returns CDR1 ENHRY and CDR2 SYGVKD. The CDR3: CAISVSATRQEIQYF. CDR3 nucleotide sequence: TGTGCCATCAGCGTGTCGGCTACCAGACAAGAGATCCAGTACTTC.

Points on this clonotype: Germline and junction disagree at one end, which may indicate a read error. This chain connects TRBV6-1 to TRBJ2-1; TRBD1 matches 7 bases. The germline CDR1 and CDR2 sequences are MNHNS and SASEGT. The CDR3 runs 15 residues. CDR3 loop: CTSSDRGQDYNEQFF. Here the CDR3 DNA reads TGTACCAGCAGTGACCGCGGACAGGACTACAATGAGCAGTTCTTC.

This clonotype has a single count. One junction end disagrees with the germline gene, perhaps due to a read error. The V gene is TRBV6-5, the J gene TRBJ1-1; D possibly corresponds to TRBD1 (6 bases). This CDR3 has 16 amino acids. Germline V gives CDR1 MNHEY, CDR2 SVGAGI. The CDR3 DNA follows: TGCGCTAGCTGTTACGGGGGCAGCGGGAGAGAAACTGAAGCCTTCTTT. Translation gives CASCYGGSGRETEAFF.

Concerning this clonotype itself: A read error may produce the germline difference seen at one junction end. CDR3 loop: CASSRTGGLSIDTQYF. For the CDR3, the DNA is TGTGCTAGCAGTCGCACGGGGGGCCTAAGCATAGATACGCAGTATTTT. The V and J genes are TRBV11-2 and TRBJ2-3; maybe TRBD2 (7 bases). The CDR3 covers 16 residues. The germline gives CDR1 SGHAT, CDR2 FQNNGV. Full variable domain (remainder filled in from reference TRBV11-2 and TRBJ2-3): EAGVAQSPRYKIIEKRQSVAFWCNPISGHATLYWYQQILGQGPKLLIQFQNNGVVDDSQLPKDRFSAERLKGVDSTLKIQPAKLEDSAVYLCASSRTGGLSIDTQYFGPGTRLTVL.

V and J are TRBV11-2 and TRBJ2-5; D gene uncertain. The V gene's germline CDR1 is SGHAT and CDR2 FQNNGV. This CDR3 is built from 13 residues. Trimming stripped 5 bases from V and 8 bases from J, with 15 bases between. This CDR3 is CASSLRRIETQYF. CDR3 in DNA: TGTGCCAGCAGCCTTAGACGGATAGAAACCCAGTACTTC.

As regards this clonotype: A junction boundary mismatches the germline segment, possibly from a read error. CDR3 loop: CTISESTTRHETQYF. The CDR3 nucleotides read TGCACCATCAGTGAGTCGACTACCAGACATGAGACCCAGTACTTC. V usage is TRBV10-3 and J usage is TRBJ2-5, with D maybe TRBD2 (5 bases). This CDR3 comprises 15 residues. The germline CDR1 and CDR2 sequences are ENHRY and SYGVKD.

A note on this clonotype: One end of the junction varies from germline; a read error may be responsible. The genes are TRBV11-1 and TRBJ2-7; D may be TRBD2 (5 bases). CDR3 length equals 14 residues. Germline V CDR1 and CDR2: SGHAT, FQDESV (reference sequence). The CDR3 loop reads CPSSIAMASYEQYF. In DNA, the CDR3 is TGTCCCAGCAGCATAGCGATGGCCTCCTACGAGCAGTACTTC.

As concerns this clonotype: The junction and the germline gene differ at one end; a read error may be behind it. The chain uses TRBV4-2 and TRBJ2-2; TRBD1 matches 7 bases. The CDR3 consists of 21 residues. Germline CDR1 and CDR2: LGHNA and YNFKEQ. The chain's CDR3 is CASSQVFFGQEPTKNTEELLF. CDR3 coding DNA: TGTGCCAGCAGCCAAGTCTTTTTCGGACAGGAGCCGACAAAGAACACCGAGGAGCTGTTATTT.

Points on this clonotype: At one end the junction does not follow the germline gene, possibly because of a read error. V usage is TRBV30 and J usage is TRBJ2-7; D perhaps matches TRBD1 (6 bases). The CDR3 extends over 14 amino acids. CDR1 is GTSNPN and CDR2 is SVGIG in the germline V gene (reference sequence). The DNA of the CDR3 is TGTGCCTCAAGTGACAGGACCCACTCCTACGAGCAATATTTC. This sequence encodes CASSDRTHSYEQYF.

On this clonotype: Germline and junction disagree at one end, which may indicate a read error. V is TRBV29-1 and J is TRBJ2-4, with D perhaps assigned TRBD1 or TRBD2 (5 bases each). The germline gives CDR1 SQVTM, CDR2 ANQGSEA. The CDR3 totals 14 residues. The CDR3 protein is CNVRDLTGRIIQYF. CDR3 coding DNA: TGCAACGTTCGGGACCTAACGGGGCGAATCATTCAGTACTTC.

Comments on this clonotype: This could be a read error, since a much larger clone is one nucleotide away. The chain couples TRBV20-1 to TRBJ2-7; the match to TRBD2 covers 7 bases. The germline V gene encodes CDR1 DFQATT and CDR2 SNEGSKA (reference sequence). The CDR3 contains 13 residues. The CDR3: CSVPGLVRDERYF. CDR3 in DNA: TGCAGTGTTCCCGGACTAGTTAGGGACGAGCGGTACTTC.

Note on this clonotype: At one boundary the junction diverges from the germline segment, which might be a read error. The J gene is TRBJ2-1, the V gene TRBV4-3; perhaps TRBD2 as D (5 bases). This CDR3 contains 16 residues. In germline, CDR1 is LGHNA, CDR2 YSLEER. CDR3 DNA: TGCGCTAGCAGCCAAAATGTAGTGGGAGCCAGAGATGAGCAGTTCTTC. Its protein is CASSQNVVGARDEQFF.

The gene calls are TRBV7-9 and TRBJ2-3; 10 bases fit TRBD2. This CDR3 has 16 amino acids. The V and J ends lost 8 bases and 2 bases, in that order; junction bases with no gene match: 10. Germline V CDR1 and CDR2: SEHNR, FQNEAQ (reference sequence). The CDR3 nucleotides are TGTGCCAGCCACCTATTACTAGCGGGAACCACAGATACGCAGTATTTT. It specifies CASHLLLAGTTDTQYF.

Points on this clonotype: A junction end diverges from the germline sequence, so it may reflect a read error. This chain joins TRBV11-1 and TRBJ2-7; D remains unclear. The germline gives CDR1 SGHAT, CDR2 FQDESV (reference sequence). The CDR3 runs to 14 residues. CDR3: CASSLAAASYVQYF. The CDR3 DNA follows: TGTGCCAGCAGCTTAGCGGCGGCCTCGTACGTGCAGTACTTC. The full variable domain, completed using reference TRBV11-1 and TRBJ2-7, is EAEVAQSPRYKITEKSQAVAFWCDPISGHATLYWYRQILGQGPELLVQFQDESVVDDSQLPKDRFSAERLKGVDSTLKIQPAELGDSAMYLCASSLAAASYVQYFGPGTRLTVT.